The TCR beta chain under discussion was sequenced for a study of monozygotic twins with inflammatory bowel disease. Findings and limits, study-wide: Distinguishing T cell subtypes was not possible.

CDR3 length: 14 amino acids. Germline loops: CDR1 DFQATT, CDR2 SNEGSKA (reference sequence). A remark on this clonotype: Its cognate antigen is unknown.

Using the 5' RACE reads, TCRdb records one entry per CDR3 protein without DNA. The sample features roughly 170,000 distinct CDR3 sequences, with approximately 7.4% in its top ten. The chain links TRBV20-1 to TRBJ2-5; TCRdb gives TRBD1 as the D gene, but with no DNA this cannot be confirmed. The specimen was blood. The sequence came from a human donor with ulcerative colitis or Crohn's disease, or a healthy co-twin of an affected twin (not recorded which). Here the CDR3 reads CSASGNHPTGTQYF.